The entry that follows covers one T cell receptor beta chain sequence. Its cognate antigen is unknown. This entry comes from a study of beta chain features in type 1 diabetes. The entirety of the isolated RNA underwent reverse transcription, so expressed TCRB transcripts were sequenced. Sequenced naive, central memory and regulatory T cell samples produced an average of around 3.8 million reads. Profiled with immunoSEQ multiplex PCR; TCRdb holds only in-frame clones, not every one. The profile covers 240,000 or so clones, with 27% appearing a single time and 3% to 4% taken by the ten largest. Via the markers CD45RO/CCR7/CD25/CD127/CD95/CD27, stem cell-like memory, regulatory, central memory and naive CD4+ cells were sorted. Overall study findings and caveats: Since sequencing was performed on cDNA, cells with high TCR expression could be over-represented. Individuals with type 1 diabetes displayed fewer insertions and more deletions at VDJ junctions.

The CDR3 length is 12 residues. The germline CDR1 and CDR2 sequences are SGHTA and FQGNSA. The V and J ends lost 2 bases and 3 bases respectively, with 2 bases between them. The chain couples TRBV7-2 to TRBJ2-1; D uncertain. The receptor comes from a man aged 25-40 years in good health. Material for sequencing was central memory CD4+ T cells from blood. CDR3: CASSLNYNEQFF. In nucleotides, the CDR3 is TGTGCCAGCAGCTTAAACTACAATGAGCAGTTCTTC.